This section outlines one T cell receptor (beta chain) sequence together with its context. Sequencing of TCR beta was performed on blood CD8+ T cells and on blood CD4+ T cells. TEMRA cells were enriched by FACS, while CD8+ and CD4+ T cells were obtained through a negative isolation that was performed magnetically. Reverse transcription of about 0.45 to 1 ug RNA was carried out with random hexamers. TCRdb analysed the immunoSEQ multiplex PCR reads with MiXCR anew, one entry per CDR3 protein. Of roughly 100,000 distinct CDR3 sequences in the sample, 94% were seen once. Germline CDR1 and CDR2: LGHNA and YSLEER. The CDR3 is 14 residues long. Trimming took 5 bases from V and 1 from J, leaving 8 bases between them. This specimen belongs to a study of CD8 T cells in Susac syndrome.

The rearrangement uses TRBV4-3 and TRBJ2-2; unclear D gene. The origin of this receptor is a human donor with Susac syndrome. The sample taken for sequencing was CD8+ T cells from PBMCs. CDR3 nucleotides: TGCGCCAGCAGCAGCGCGAAGAACACCGGGGAGCTGTTTTTT. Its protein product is CASSSAKNTGELFF.